These 13 T cell receptor beta chains came from one sample sequenced in a study of blood T cell repertoires in COVID-19. Repertoires were generated with immunoSEQ multiplex PCR, while TCRdb's copy carries only in-frame clones and drops some. The profile shows some 330,000 clones, around 87% of them singletons. Specimen: PBMCs or T cells enriched from blood (not recorded which). Receptors were obtained from a man in his forties in a cohort exposed to, infected with or recovered from COVID-19 (not recorded which).

This clone occurred once. The chain recombines TRBV3-1 (or the pseudogene TRBV3-2) with TRBJ1-6; a weak D match, TRBD1 (6 bases). Trimming shortened V by 1 base and J by 7 bases, and 14 bases separated the two germline ends. CDR3 length equals 16 residues. Germline V gives CDR1 LGHDT, CDR2 YNNKEL (reference sequence). CDR3 protein: CASSQGSQGGNSPLHF. The CDR3 DNA sequence: TGTGCCAGCAGCCAAGGTAGTCAAGGGGGAAATTCACCCCTCCACTTT.

Comment on this clone: This specimen includes other DNA sequences encoding the same CDR3. V gene TRBV5-1 combines with J gene TRBJ2-5, with TRBD1 matching 9 bases. Per the germline V gene, CDR1 is SGHRS and CDR2 is YFSETQ. Trimming at V came to 4 bases and at J to 5 bases, leaving 6 bases not matched to a gene. The CDR3 is 14 amino acids. CDR3 DNA sequence: TGCGCCAGCAGCCTGGGACAGGGTGTGGAGACCCAGTACTTC. It codes for CASSLGQGVETQYF.

The rearrangement uses TRBV19 and TRBJ2-7, with 8 bases fitting TRBD1. The germline V gene encodes CDR1 LNHDA and CDR2 SQIVND (reference sequence). The length of the CDR3 is 15 residues. V gave up 4 bases and J gave up 3 bases; unmatched junction bases: 8. Written as DNA, the CDR3 is TGTGCCAGTAGTAGGAACTCAGGGGGCGACTACGAGCAGTACTTC. Translating it yields CASSRNSGGDYEQYF.

This clone was counted a single time. The chain links TRBV3-1 (or the pseudogene TRBV3-2) to TRBJ2-6; 11 nucleotides match TRBD2. Germline CDR1 reads LGHDT; CDR2 reads YNNKEL (reference sequence). This CDR3 has 18 amino acids. The J segment lost 0 bases and the V segment lost 3 bases, leaving 4 bases of the junction unmatched. The DNA of the CDR3 is TGTGCCAGCAGCCACGGACTAGCGGGCTCCTCTGGGGCCAACGTCCTGACTTTC. Its translation is CASSHGLAGSSGANVLTF.

This chain joins TRBV30 and TRBJ2-7, with 8 positions matching TRBD2. The CDR3 extends over 14 amino acids. V lost 5 bases and J lost 5; bases outside the gene matches: 11. CDR1 GTSNPN and CDR2 SVGIG come from the germline V gene (reference sequence). This chain's CDR3 is CAWASGGGVHEQYF. CDR3 nucleotides: TGTGCCTGGGCCTCGGGGGGGGGCGTGCACGAGCAGTACTTC.

The genes are TRBV6-5 and TRBJ2-7; 8 nucleotides match TRBD1. CDR1 and CDR2 (germline): MNHEY, SVGAGI. Unmatched junction bases numbered 5, after V lost 0 bases and J lost 1 base. The CDR3 loop spans 16 amino acids. In nucleotides, the CDR3 is TGTGCCAGCAGTTACTCGCAGGGGGCCAAATCCTACGAGCAGTACTTC. Its translation: CASSYSQGAKSYEQYF.

This clone came up a few times. J is TRBJ1-6 and V is TRBV18, with TRBD1 identical over 7 bases. Germline V CDR1 and CDR2: KGHSH, LQKENI. The CDR3 has 15 amino acids. The ends lost 0 bases at V and 6 bases at J; junction bases unmatched: 2. The CDR3 spells CASSPPQGGNSPLHF. The CDR3 DNA is TGTGCCAGCTCACCACCTCAGGGGGGTAATTCACCCCTCCACTTT.

The V and J genes are TRBV7-8 and TRBJ2-3, with D possibly being TRBD2 (6 bases). The CDR3 length is 16 residues. Per germline, CDR1 SGHVS and CDR2 FQNEAQ. The V end lost 1 base, the J end lost 0 bases, and 11 bases lay between the germline ends. The CDR3 sequence: CASSLGAGYSTDTQYF. Written as DNA, the CDR3 is TGTGCCAGCAGCTTAGGGGCGGGATATAGCACAGATACGCAGTATTTT. The entire variable domain, with the rest obtained from reference TRBV7-8 and TRBJ2-3, is as follows: GAGVSQSPRYKVAKRGQDVALRCDPISGHVSLFWYQQALGQGPEFLTYFQNEAQLDKSGLPSDRFFAERPEGSVSTLKIQRTQQEDSAVYLCASSLGAGYSTDTQYFGPGTRLTVL.

As regards this clone: Other DNA sequences from this sample encode an identical CDR3 as well. The chain recombines TRBV3-1 (or the pseudogene TRBV3-2) with TRBJ1-5; D might be TRBD1 (6 bases). Germline loops: CDR1 LGHDT, CDR2 YNNKEL (reference sequence). The CDR3 sequence is 13 residues long. With 0 bases removed from V and 7 bases from J, the gap between germline ends came to 7 bases. Here the CDR3 DNA reads TGTGCCAGCAGCCAAGATAGGGGGCAGCCCCAGCATTTT. Protein product: CASSQDRGQPQHF.

The chain uses TRBV3-1 (or the pseudogene TRBV3-2) and TRBJ2-2; 8 bases match TRBD1. V was clipped by 4 bases and J by 7 bases; unmatched bases: 2. CDR1 is LGHDT, CDR2 YNNKEL, per germline (reference sequence). CDR3 length: 13 amino acids. The CDR3 is CASSRQGYGELFF. DNA of the CDR3: TGTGCCAGCAGCCGACAGGGGTACGGGGAGCTGTTTTTT.

The rearrangement joins TRBV2 to TRBJ2-1, with 16 bases that match TRBD2. The V gene's germline CDR1 is SNHLY and CDR2 FYNNEI. CDR3 length: 22 residues. The V gene end was trimmed by 0 bases and the J gene end by 4 bases; junction bases not matched to a gene: 15. The CDR3 DNA sequence: TGTGCCAGCAGTGAAGCGCTTCAGGGACTAGCGGGAGGGCCTCTTTTGTACAATGAGCAGTTCTTC. Its translation is CASSEALQGLAGGPLLYNEQFF.

CDR3 loop: CASSPLASGRLARETQYF. Here the CDR3 DNA reads TGTGCCAGCTCACCCCTGGCTAGCGGGAGGCTCGCCCGAGAGACCCAGTACTTC. The genes are TRBV18 and TRBJ2-5, with 11 bases that match TRBD2. The CDR3 totals 18 residues. V lost 3 bases and J lost 4; bases outside the gene matches: 13. CDR1 KGHSH and CDR2 LQKENI come from the germline V gene.

The chain carries TRBV27 and TRBJ1-5, with a tentative D call TRBD1 (5 bases). CDR1 MNHEY and CDR2 SMNVEV come from the germline V gene (reference sequence). V gave up 5 bases and J gave up 10 bases, with 18 bases separating them. CDR3 size: 14 residues. CDR3 region: CASSNRAGNEPQHF. Here the CDR3 DNA reads TGTGCCAGCAGTAATAGGGCAGGGAATGAACCCCAGCATTTT.